This is a list of T cell receptor beta chains from one sample in a study of T cell changes during pregnancy in multiple sclerosis. Measured with immunoSEQ multiplex PCR; TCRdb has only the in-frame clones, and not every one. This sample has fewer than 85,000 clones; over 90% occur once, and the top ten carry roughly 2.5%. Sample: peripheral blood, taken in the third trimester of pregnancy. These receptors were collected from a female donor with multiple sclerosis, enrolled in a pregnancy study. CDR3s include the opening cysteine and the closing phenylalanine or tryptophan. Each record gives: J gene, clone size, V gene, D gene, CDR3 DNA, CDR3 protein. A D gene is named only where the DNA matches it firmly. Part of the rows lack a size; the others show once, few, many or a class for expanded clones.

J gene: TRBJ2-7; clone size: once; V gene: TRBV7-9; D gene: TRBD1; CDR3 DNA: TGTGCCAGCAGCCCGACAGGGAGCTCCTACGAGCAGTACTTC; CDR3 protein: CASSPTGSSYEQYF
J gene: TRBJ2-3; clone size: .; V gene: TRBV6-1; D gene: .; CDR3 DNA: TGTGCCAGCAGCTCTTATCCTACTAGCACAGATACGCAGTATTTT; CDR3 protein: CASSSYPTSTDTQYF
J gene: TRBJ2-5; clone size: .; V gene: TRBV20-1; D gene: .; CDR3 DNA: TGCAGTGCTAGAGTAATTGAGACCCAGTACTTC; CDR3 protein: CSARVIETQYF
J gene: TRBJ1-1; clone size: .; V gene: TRBV7-3; D gene: .; CDR3 DNA: TGTGCCAGCAGGTTTAACCCGGGGGTGCAGAACACTGAAGCTTTCTTT; CDR3 protein: CASRFNPGVQNTEAFF
J gene: TRBJ1-6; clone size: .; V gene: TRBV11-2; D gene: .; CDR3 DNA: TGTGCCAGCAGCCCCCCTGGCAGCTCCTATAATTCACCCCTCCACTTT; CDR3 protein: CASSPPGSSYNSPLHF
J gene: TRBJ1-1; clone size: once; V gene: TRBV5-1; D gene: .; CDR3 DNA: TGCGCCAGCAGCGGCGAAGGGGGCACTGAAGCTTTCTTT; CDR3 protein: CASSGEGGTEAFF
J gene: TRBJ1-5; clone size: .; V gene: TRBV6-6; D gene: TRBD1; CDR3 DNA: TGTGCCAGCAGTTCCCCGACAGGGAGGCAGCCCCAGCATTTT; CDR3 protein: CASSSPTGRQPQHF
J gene: TRBJ2-3; clone size: .; V gene: TRBV9; D gene: .; CDR3 DNA: TGTGCCAGCAGCGTAGTACCCACTAGCACAGATACGCAGTATTTT; CDR3 protein: CASSVVPTSTDTQYF
J gene: TRBJ1-6; clone size: .; V gene: TRBV25-1; D gene: .; CDR3 DNA: TGTGCCAGCAATGCAGGGGCCTATAATTCACCCCTCCACTTT; CDR3 protein: CASNAGAYNSPLHF
J gene: TRBJ2-1; clone size: .; V gene: TRBV7-9; D gene: TRBD1; CDR3 DNA: TGTGCCAGCAGCTTTGGGACAGGTTCAGAGCAGTTCTTC; CDR3 protein: CASSFGTGSEQFF
J gene: TRBJ1-2; clone size: .; V gene: TRBV5-6; D gene: .; CDR3 DNA: TGTGCCAGCAGTACTGACAGCGGGGAGTATGGCTACACCTTC; CDR3 protein: CASSTDSGEYGYTF
J gene: TRBJ1-2; clone size: .; V gene: TRBV27; D gene: TRBD1; CDR3 DNA: TGTGCCAGCAGTCCTCTCCCTCGGACAGGGGAATATGGCTACACCTTC; CDR3 protein: CASSPLPRTGEYGYTF
J gene: TRBJ2-5; clone size: .; V gene: TRBV5-6; D gene: .; CDR3 DNA: TGTGCCAGCAGCCAGGCCACAGGGATACAAGAGACCCAGTACTTC; CDR3 protein: CASSQATGIQETQYF
J gene: TRBJ1-4; clone size: .; V gene: TRBV28; D gene: .; CDR3 DNA: TGTGCCAGCAGTTCCCCTACAGCTGAAAAACTGTTTTTT; CDR3 protein: CASSSPTAEKLFF
J gene: TRBJ2-3; clone size: .; V gene: TRBV9; D gene: .; CDR3 DNA: TGTGCCAGCAGCGTAGATGGGGCCACAGATACGCAGTATTTT; CDR3 protein: CASSVDGATDTQYF
J gene: TRBJ1-1; clone size: .; V gene: TRBV4-1; D gene: .; CDR3 DNA: TGCGCCAGCAGCCAAGAACCCACAGGGAGCACTGAAGCTTTCTTT; CDR3 protein: CASSQEPTGSTEAFF
J gene: TRBJ1-1; clone size: .; V gene: TRBV7-2; D gene: TRBD1; CDR3 DNA: TGTGCCAGCAGCCGACAGGGGGCCTCGGAAGCTTTCTTT; CDR3 protein: CASSRQGASEAFF
J gene: TRBJ1-5; clone size: .; V gene: TRBV19; D gene: .; CDR3 DNA: TGTGCCAGTAGTCCGATACCCCCGGGGGGTCAGCCCCAGCATTTT; CDR3 protein: CASSPIPPGGQPQHF
J gene: TRBJ2-7; clone size: .; V gene: TRBV9; D gene: .; CDR3 DNA: TGTGCCAGCAGCGAGACAGGTTCCTACGAGCAGTACTTC; CDR3 protein: CASSETGSYEQYF
J gene: TRBJ2-7; clone size: .; V gene: TRBV5-5; D gene: TRBD1; CDR3 DNA: TGTGCCAGCGACTCAAGGGACAGGGGGCTATACGAGCAGTACTTC; CDR3 protein: CASDSRDRGLYEQYF
J gene: TRBJ2-6; clone size: .; V gene: TRBV30; D gene: .; CDR3 DNA: TGTGCCTGGAGTACGGCAGGTAGCTCTGGGGCCAACGTCCTGACTTTC; CDR3 protein: CAWSTAGSSGANVLTF
J gene: TRBJ1-6; clone size: few; V gene: TRBV9; D gene: TRBD1; CDR3 DNA: TGTGCCAGCAGCGCCGGGACAGGGAGGGATTCACCCCTCCACTTT; CDR3 protein: CASSAGTGRDSPLHF
J gene: TRBJ2-7; clone size: .; V gene: TRBV6-5; D gene: TRBD1; CDR3 DNA: TGTGCCAGCAGTTCTACAGGGGGTAGCGAGCAGTACTTC; CDR3 protein: CASSSTGGSEQYF
J gene: TRBJ2-7; clone size: .; V gene: TRBV5-1; D gene: .; CDR3 DNA: TGCGCCAGCAGCTTGAGGGACAGCGGGCACTCCTACGAGCAGTACTTC; CDR3 protein: CASSLRDSGHSYEQYF
J gene: TRBJ2-3; clone size: .; V gene: TRBV18; D gene: .; CDR3 DNA: TGTGCCAGCTCACCACCACTGACAGATACGCAGTATTTT; CDR3 protein: CASSPPLTDTQYF
J gene: TRBJ1-6; clone size: .; V gene: TRBV7-3; D gene: .; CDR3 DNA: TGTGCCAGCAGCTTTACGGGTTATAATTCACCCCTCCACTTT; CDR3 protein: CASSFTGYNSPLHF
J gene: TRBJ1-2; clone size: few; V gene: TRBV2; D gene: TRBD1; CDR3 DNA: TGTGCCAGCAGACCAGGGGGCGCCGGCTATGGCTACACCTTC; CDR3 protein: CASRPGGAGYGYTF